The clone carrying this TCR beta chain was observed a handful of times. This sample is part of a study of tumor-infiltrating lymphocytes in primary liver carcinoma. As for the study in general: All patients, whether men or women, fell within 30 to 69 years of age.

Each 20-30 mg portion of unsorted bulk tissue served as the source for co-extraction of RNA and DNA. TCR beta cDNA was prepared out of around 460 ng total RNA by means of a constant-region primer. Construction of TCR beta libraries relied on three successive nested multiplex PCR rounds employing slightly modified ARM-PCR. TRBV1-TRBV30 forward primers paired with a C-beta reverse primer were used in the first two PCR rounds, which ran approximately 10 cycles each. TCRdb passed the multiplex PCR reads through MiXCR, listing each CDR3 protein once. The profile shows around 79,000 distinct CDR3 sequences, approximately 70% of them singletons. This CDR3 has 15 residues.

Sequencing was performed on tumor-adjacent normal liver tissue. The chain recombines TRBV21-1 with TRBJ2-5; the D call in the table, TRBD1, was not verified against the DNA. TRBV21-1 is a pseudogene. This clonotype originated in a man aged 40-49 years with primary liver carcinoma and hepatitis B virus infection. CDR3 DNA sequence: TGTGCCAGCAGTAAAGAGGAGAAATGGGGGGAGACCCTGTACTTC. Translating it yields CASSKEEKWGETLYF.